The 11 T cell receptor beta chains listed next were all sequenced from one sample in a study of shared clonotypes between healthy human individuals. TCRdb keeps only in-frame clones here, not all; method: immunoSEQ multiplex PCR. The profile shows a few million clones, approximately 93% of them singletons. The sample taken for sequencing was naive CD4+ T cells from PBMCs. The subset is: CD45RA+ positively selected. Receptors originate from a young man in good health. Some clones in this sample may be carry-over from other donors' samples.

There are many counts of this clone. Other nucleotide sequences from this sample produce the same CDR3. The chain has TRBV5-1 and TRBJ2-2; D perhaps matches TRBD1 (5 bases). The CDR3 runs to 13 residues. From germline, CDR1 is SGHRS and CDR2 YFSETQ. V shed 5 bases and J shed 2 bases, with 7 bases lying between them. CDR3 DNA sequence: TGCGCCAGCAGGACAGAAAACACCGGGGAGCTGTTTTTT. It codes for CASRTENTGELFF.

On this clone itself: This sample also contains other DNA sequences that code for the same CDR3. The V call is TRBV20-1, the J call TRBJ2-7, with D unresolved. V shed 6 bases and J shed 2 bases, with 8 bases lying between them. The CDR3 length is 11 residues. CDR1 is DFQATT, CDR2 SNEGSKA, per germline (reference sequence). CDR3 amino acids: CSAPAPYEQYF. The CDR3 bases are TGCAGTGCCCCGGCTCCCTACGAGCAGTACTTC.

This rearrangement joins TRBV7-8 to TRBJ2-2, with 13 bases fitting TRBD2. CDR3 length: 18 residues. V lost 5 bases and J lost 2; bases outside the gene matches: 8. Germline-derived CDR1 and CDR2 are SGHVS and FQNEAQ. CDR3 sequence: CASSQFRTSGSNTGELFF. The CDR3 DNA reads TGTGCCAGCAGCCAATTCAGGACTAGCGGGAGCAACACCGGGGAGCTGTTTTTT.

The V call is TRBV9, the J call TRBJ2-3; 13 positions match TRBD2. This CDR3 region has 17 residues. Germline V gives CDR1 SGDLS, CDR2 YYNGEE. V lost 1 base and J lost 4; bases outside the gene matches: 6. CDR3 region: CASSVPRTSGSPDTQYF. CDR3 coding DNA: TGTGCCAGCAGCGTACCCCGGACTAGCGGGAGCCCAGATACGCAGTATTTT.

The chain employs TRBV2 and TRBJ2-3; 8 bases fit TRBD2. Germline V gene data show CDR1 as SNHLY and CDR2 as FYNNEI. Trimming took 9 bases from V and 3 from J; bases not matched to a gene: 8. The CDR3 has 14 residues. CDR3 loop: CASSAGAGTDTQYF. The CDR3 bases are TGTGCCAGTTCAGCGGGAGCTGGAACAGATACGCAGTATTTT.

This rearrangement joins TRBV4-1 to TRBJ1-5; D possibly corresponds to TRBD1 (5 bases). The V end lost 0 bases, the J end lost 1 base, and 10 bases lay between the germline ends. CDR1 and CDR2 (germline): MGHRA, YSYEKL. This CDR3 has 16 residues. This CDR3 reads CASSQDPGGSNQPQHF. In DNA, the CDR3 is TGCGCCAGCAGCCAAGATCCCGGGGGGAGCAATCAGCCCCAGCATTTT.

This chain connects TRBV7-9 to TRBJ2-7; D call uncertain. Deletions cut 5 bases from V and 4 bases from J, with 24 bases between. CDR3 length equals 17 residues. Germline values: CDR1 SEHNR, CDR2 FQNEAQ (reference sequence). The CDR3 loop is CASSRTPQNKFYYEQYF. CDR3 coding DNA: TGTGCCAGCAGCCGGACCCCACAGAATAAATTTTATTACGAGCAGTACTTC.

The CDR3 here is CASSSLGVSNIQYF. In nucleotides, the CDR3 is TGTGCCAGCAGTTCGTTAGGTGTGTCAAACATTCAGTACTTC. This chain uses TRBV6-5 with TRBJ2-4; D unresolved. Trimming cost V 4 bases and J 6 bases, with 13 bases left between them. The CDR3 runs 14 residues. CDR1 MNHEY and CDR2 SVGAGI come from the germline V gene.

This sequence joins TRBV25-1 and TRBJ1-4, with 7 bases aligning to TRBD1. The junction had 5 bases not matched to a gene; V was cut back by 4 bases and J by 0 bases. The germline gives CDR1 MGHDK, CDR2 SYGVNS. This CDR3 spans 16 amino acids. For the CDR3, the DNA is TGTGCCAGCAGTGGTGGGACAGCCTCAACTAATGAAAAACTGTTTTTT. Translated: CASSGGTASTNEKLFF.

The CDR3 sequence: CASSPSSVSEQFF. CDR3 coding DNA: TGTGCCAGCTCACCGTCTAGCGTGAGTGAGCAGTTCTTC. The rearrangement joins TRBV18 to TRBJ2-1; a possible D gene is TRBD2 (6 bases). The CDR3 is 13 residues long. Germline loops: CDR1 KGHSH, CDR2 LQKENI. V dropped 3 bases and J dropped 9 bases, with 12 bases sitting between them.

V gene TRBV19 combines with J gene TRBJ1-1; no firm D call. The CDR3 has 13 residues. Per the germline V gene, CDR1 is LNHDA and CDR2 is SQIVND (reference sequence). Deletions cut 9 bases from V and 2 bases from J, with 13 bases between. CDR3 DNA sequence: TGTGCCAGCTCCTTCTCCAGTAACACTGAAGCTTTCTTT. It specifies CASSFSSNTEAFF.